This entry lists 21 T cell receptor beta chains sequenced from one sample in a study of T cells after yellow fever vaccination. One entry per CDR3 protein, called by TCRdb with MiXCR from the 5' RACE reads. Of 340,000 or so distinct CDR3 sequences in the sample, around 13% were seen once. The input for sequencing was CD4+ T cells sorted from PBMCs, taken 15 days after the yellow fever booster vaccination. The source is a man aged 18 to 29 who received the YFV17D yellow fever vaccine.

The V gene is TRBV7-2, the J gene TRBJ1-5, with TRBD1 matching over 12 bases. The CDR3 loop spans 18 amino acids. Per germline, CDR1 SGHTA and CDR2 FQGNSA. The V segment lost 1 base and the J segment 1 base; nucleotides outside the gene matches: 5. This CDR3 is CASSLGWGQGASNQPQHF. CDR3 coding DNA: TGTGCCAGCAGCTTAGGTTGGGGACAGGGGGCGAGCAATCAGCCCCAGCATTTT.

This clonotype occurred a few times. The genes are TRBV3-1 and TRBJ1-5; tentative D call: TRBD1 (5 bases). This CDR3 has 14 amino acids. The germline V gene has CDR1 LGHDT and CDR2 YNNKEL (reference sequence). V was cut by 3 bases and J by 6 bases, with 12 bases left in between. CDR3 nucleotide sequence: TGTGCCAGCAGCCAGGGGAGGGACCGTCAGCCCCAGCATTTT. Translated, it gives CASSQGRDRQPQHF. Supplemented by reference TRBV3-1 and TRBJ1-5, the full variable domain reads DTAVSQTPKYLVTQMGNDKSIKCEQNLGHDTMYWYKQDSKKFLKIMFSYNNKELIINETVPNRFSPKSPDKAHLNLHINSLELGDSAVYFCASSQGRDRQPQHFGDGTRLSIL.

In this sample, this clonotype turned up a few times. The V call is TRBV4-2, the J call TRBJ2-4; 10 bases match TRBD2. This CDR3 has 17 residues. Trimming cost V 1 base and J 6 bases; bases outside gene matches: 9. CDR1 and CDR2 from the germline V gene are LGHNA and YNFKEQ. CDR3 DNA: TGTGCCAGCAGCCAAGGAGGTCTTCCTAGCGGGGGAAACATTCAGTACTTC. This gives the protein CASSQGGLPSGGNIQYF.

V and J are TRBV4-3 and TRBJ2-1, with 8 bases aligning to TRBD2. Germline lookup yields CDR1 LGHNA and CDR2 YSLEER. V was pared by 0 bases and J by 8 bases, with 6 bases of the junction left unmatched. This CDR3 comprises 15 residues. The CDR3 protein is CASSQDLERGHEQFF. Written as DNA, the CDR3 is TGCGCCAGCAGCCAAGATTTGGAGCGGGGGCATGAGCAGTTCTTC.

The V and J genes are TRBV5-4 and TRBJ2-3, with a weak D call TRBD1 (6 bases). The CDR3 is made up of 14 amino acids. V dropped 4 bases and J dropped 0 bases, with 9 bases sitting between them. The germline gives CDR1 SGHNT, CDR2 YYREEE (reference sequence). The CDR3 sequence: CASSPQGSTDTQYF. In DNA form, the CDR3 reads TGTGCCAGCAGCCCCCAGGGGAGCACAGATACGCAGTATTTT.

The chain carries TRBV12-3 or TRBV12-4 and TRBJ2-1; 8 bases are a match to TRBD2. The CDR3 runs to 14 residues. V lost 3 bases, J lost 8 bases, and 6 bases stayed unmatched. The chain's CDR3 is CASSFRGGAYEQFF. The CDR3 nucleotides read TGTGCCAGCAGTTTTCGGGGGGGGGCTTATGAGCAGTTCTTC.

This clonotype showed up many times. The chain combines TRBV5-1 with TRBJ1-1; D uncertain. The germline gives CDR1 SGHRS, CDR2 YFSETQ. V lost 4 bases and J 1 base, leaving 14 bases between the germline ends. The CDR3 has 15 amino acids. In DNA form, the CDR3 reads TGCGCCAGCAGCCCGCCCCTAAAGGGGAACACTGAAGCTTTCTTT. Its translation is CASSPPLKGNTEAFF.

This clonotype has a handful of counts. This chain links TRBV7-2 with TRBJ1-1; 11 bases line up with TRBD1. This CDR3 is 19 amino acids long. The germline V gene has CDR1 SGHTA and CDR2 FQGNSA. V lost 5 bases and J lost 7; bases outside the gene matches: 21. The CDR3 DNA reads TGTGCCAGCAGCGCTCGGGACAGGGGGTTTTCCTCTTCAACGGGTGAAGCTTTCTTT. Its protein is CASSARDRGFSSSTGEAFF. Using reference TRBV7-2 and TRBJ1-1 for the parts outside the CDR3, the full variable domain is GAGVSQSPSNKVTEKGKDVELRCDPISGHTALYWYRQSLGQGLEFLIYFQGNSAPDKSGLPSDRFSAERTGGSVSTLTIQRTQQEDSAVYLCASSARDRGFSSSTGEAFFGQGTRLTVV.

In its sample, this clonotype was seen many times. This rearrangement joins TRBV25-1 to TRBJ1-1, with D tentatively TRBD1 (5 bases). The CDR3 totals 15 residues. From germline, CDR1 is MGHDK and CDR2 SYGVNS. V shed 10 bases and J shed 1 base, with 19 bases lying between them. CDR3 sequence reads: CATVPPGRANTEAFF. The CDR3 DNA follows: TGTGCCACCGTACCTCCGGGACGGGCGAACACTGAAGCTTTCTTT.

J is TRBJ1-6 and V is TRBV7-3, with D unresolved. The CDR3 runs to 13 residues. From germline, CDR1 is SGHTA and CDR2 FQGTGA. The V end lost 2 bases, the J end lost 10 bases, and 9 bases lay between the germline ends. The CDR3 DNA sequence: TGTGCCAGCAGCTTAGGGCTACGCTCACCCCTCCACTTT. Its translation is CASSLGLRSPLHF.

The genes are TRBV7-2 and TRBJ2-6; D remains ambiguous. V was trimmed by 6 bases and J by 0 bases, leaving 15 bases between them. Germline CDR1 is SGHTA and CDR2 is FQGNSA. The CDR3 length is 17 residues. CDR3 residues: CASSSGSRASGANVLTF. The CDR3, as DNA: TGTGCCAGCAGTTCCGGAAGTCGGGCCTCTGGGGCCAACGTCCTGACTTTC.

This clonotype has a handful of counts. V gene TRBV6-5 combines with J gene TRBJ2-5; D unresolved. V was clipped by 6 bases and J by 2 bases, with 13 bases between them. This CDR3 spans 14 amino acids. Germline-derived CDR1 and CDR2 are MNHEY and SVGAGI. The CDR3 nucleotides are TGTGCCAGCAGCCCGGTAGTAGGGCAAGAGACCCAGTACTTC. This encodes CASSPVVGQETQYF.

This clonotype came up a few times. CDR3 nucleotides: TGTGCCACCAGTGATTGCCCGTGGGGTTATGGCAGGGCCTACGAGCAGTACTTC. It translates to CATSDCPWGYGRAYEQYF. This rearrangement joins TRBV24-1 to TRBJ2-7, with a tentative D call TRBD1 (5 bases). Germline V gives CDR1 KGHDR, CDR2 SFDVKD. With 2 bases removed from V and 2 bases from J, the gap between germline ends came to 21 bases. The CDR3 has 18 residues.

This clonotype was found a few times. This chain joins TRBV27 and TRBJ2-6, with 7 bases lining up with TRBD2. Germline V gives CDR1 MNHEY, CDR2 SMNVEV (reference sequence). This CDR3 contains 16 residues. Trimming took 3 bases from V and 2 from J; bases not matched to a gene: 4. The CDR3 loop reads CASSFIRGAGANVLTF. CDR3 nucleotide sequence: TGTGCCAGCAGTTTTATTCGGGGGGCTGGGGCCAACGTCCTGACTTTC.

This chain connects TRBV7-8 to TRBJ2-7; D possibly corresponds to TRBD2 (5 bases). Trimming took off 4 bases at V and 4 bases at J, with 23 bases between the two ends. The CDR3 spans 17 residues. CDR1 is SGHVS and CDR2 is FQNEAQ in the germline V gene. The CDR3 nucleotides read TGTGCCAGCAGCTCGATGCGGGTAGGGAAGGGATGGTACGAGCAGTACTTC. It translates to CASSSMRVGKGWYEQYF. The variable domain in full, with the rest retrieved from reference TRBV7-8 and TRBJ2-7, is GAGVSQSPRYKVAKRGQDVALRCDPISGHVSLFWYQQALGQGPEFLTYFQNEAQLDKSGLPSDRFFAERPEGSVSTLKIQRTQQEDSAVYLCASSSMRVGKGWYEQYFGPGTRLTVT.

The genes are TRBV5-1 and TRBJ2-1, with 12 bases lining up with TRBD1. Germline assignment: CDR1 SGHRS and CDR2 YFSETQ. Trimming took 7 bases from V and 8 from J; bases not matched to a gene: 1. The CDR3 loop spans 12 amino acids. CDR3 nucleotide sequence: TGCGCCAGCCGGGACAGGGGGCATGAGCAGTTCTTC. This codes for CASRDRGHEQFF.

This clonotype was seen a handful of times. This chain links TRBV5-1 with TRBJ2-6; no definite D call. The germline CDR1 and CDR2 sequences are SGHRS and YFSETQ. The CDR3 extends over 14 amino acids. Trimming stripped 5 bases from V and 1 base from J, with 7 bases between. CDR3 sequence: CASRWSSGANVLTF. CDR3 in DNA: TGCGCCAGCAGATGGTCGTCTGGGGCCAACGTCCTGACTTTC.

This clonotype was recorded once. One base away lies a much larger clone, so this may be a sequencing read error. The chain joins TRBV9 to TRBJ2-3; TRBD2 agrees at 10 bases. This CDR3 contains 16 residues. From germline, CDR1 is SGDLS and CDR2 YYNGEE. The chain's CDR3 is CGSSVGVAGGVDTQYF. In DNA, the CDR3 is TGTGGCAGCAGCGTAGGGGTAGCGGGGGGTGTAGATACGCAGTATTTT.

The V and J genes are TRBV5-1 and TRBJ2-7; maybe TRBD1 (5 bases). V was shortened by 0 bases and J by 5 bases, with 9 bases between the two germline ends. Germline V CDR1 and CDR2: SGHRS, YFSETQ. The CDR3 extends over 13 amino acids. DNA of the CDR3: TGCGCCAGCAGCTTGGGGGGCCTAAACGAGCAGTACGTC. Protein sequence: CASSLGGLNEQYV.

This clonotype was observed a handful of times. This sequence joins TRBV20-1 and TRBJ2-5; 9 nucleotides line up with TRBD1. The CDR3 consists of 11 residues. Germline CDR1 DFQATT, CDR2 SNEGSKA (reference sequence). V was clipped by 6 bases and J by 7 bases; unmatched bases: 3. The CDR3 coding sequence is TGCAGTGCACGGACAGGGGCGACCCAGTACTTC. Translating it yields CSARTGATQYF.

This clonotype was found a few times. The V gene is TRBV4-3, the J gene TRBJ2-3, with 11 bases matching TRBD2. V was pared by 4 bases and J by 6 bases, with 15 bases of the junction left unmatched. The CDR3 is 18 amino acids. Germline loops: CDR1 LGHNA, CDR2 YSLEER. The DNA for the CDR3 is TGCGCCAGCAGCCTCCATCCCTTACTAGCGGGGGTAGAGGATACGCAGTATTTT. Encoded protein: CASSLHPLLAGVEDTQYF.